The 23 T cell receptor beta chains reported below all come from one sample, sequenced in a study of T cell repertoires in cytomegalovirus infection. TCRdb analysed the reads with MiXCR anew, one entry per CDR3 protein. This table has a few hundred thousand distinct CDR3 sequences, roughly 43% appearing once. These TCRs' antigens remain unknown. Sequencing used cultured PBMCs, obtained from culture after CMV antigen stimulation. These receptors were collected from a human donor in good health (CMV status not recorded). Some clones in this sample may be carry-over from other donors' samples.

A few counts support this clonotype. This rearrangement joins TRBV5-6 to TRBJ2-1; no clear D gene. V lost 0 bases and J lost 1, with 8 bases in between. This CDR3 is 15 amino acids long. Germline V lookup: CDR1 SGHDT, CDR2 YYEEEE. CDR3 sequence: CASSLDPLSYNEQFF. DNA for the CDR3: TGTGCCAGCAGCTTGGATCCTCTTTCCTACAATGAGCAGTTCTTC. Filled out from reference TRBV5-6 and TRBJ2-1, the complete variable domain reads DAGVTQSPTHLIKTRGQQVTLRCSPKSGHDTVSWYQQALGQGPQFIFQYYEEEERQRGNFPDRFSGHQFPNYSSELNVNALLLGDSALYLCASSLDPLSYNEQFFGPGTRLTVL.

This clonotype turned up a few times. This chain links TRBV7-6 with TRBJ2-5; D is ambiguous. Trimming shortened V by 10 bases and J by 5 bases, and 17 bases separated the two germline ends. This CDR3 has 13 amino acids. CDR1 is SGHVS, CDR2 FNYEAQ, per germline. The CDR3 region is CATARGLRETQYF. The CDR3 region has the DNA TGTGCCACCGCCCGCGGTCTGCGGGAGACCCAGTACTTC.

The rearrangement uses TRBV15 and TRBJ2-6; TRBD2 matches 8 bases. The CDR3 totals 15 residues. Losses at the gene ends were 7 bases for V and 3 bases for J; bases not matched to a gene: 5. The germline V gene encodes CDR1 LNHNV and CDR2 YYDKDF (reference sequence). The CDR3 spells CATTGGAFGANVLTF. CDR3 coding DNA: TGTGCCACCACCGGGGGGGCCTTTGGGGCCAACGTCCTGACTTTC.

This clonotype was picked up a small number of times. The V and J genes are TRBV6-1 and TRBJ2-3; D is unclear. CDR1 and CDR2 from the germline V gene are MNHNS and SASEGT. Trimming cost V 1 base and J 0 bases, with 8 bases left between them. This CDR3 is 15 amino acids long. The CDR3 sequence is CASSEVKTSTDTQYF. The DNA of the CDR3 is TGTGCCAGCAGTGAAGTCAAGACTAGCACAGATACGCAGTATTTT.

The V and J genes are TRBV20-1 and TRBJ2-3, with 14 bases identical to TRBD2. Germline trimming cut 5 bases from V and 2 bases from J; bases unmatched to any gene: 3. CDR3 length equals 15 residues. Per germline, CDR1 DFQATT and CDR2 SNEGSKA (reference sequence). The CDR3 loop reads CSARTSGGFTDTQYF. The CDR3 nucleotides read TGCAGTGCTCGGACTAGCGGGGGGTTCACAGATACGCAGTATTTT.

This clonotype was seen a single time. This sequence joins TRBV19 and TRBJ1-3; tentatively, D is TRBD1 (5 bases). The germline gives CDR1 LNHDA, CDR2 SQIVND (reference sequence). This CDR3 is 16 amino acids long. V was clipped by 4 bases and J by 4 bases, with 17 bases between them. The CDR3 coding sequence is TGTGCCAGTAGTAGGCGGTTCGGACAAGGGGGAAACACCATATATTTT. Translated, it gives CASSRRFGQGGNTIYF. The entire variable domain, with the rest obtained from reference TRBV19 and TRBJ1-3, is as follows: DGGITQSPKYLFRKEGQNVTLSCEQNLNHDAMYWYRQDPGQGLRLIYYSQIVNDFQKGDIAEGYSVSREKKESFPLTVTSAQKNPTAFYLCASSRRFGQGGNTIYFGEGSWLTVV.

The chain links TRBV7-8 to TRBJ2-2; D gene unclear. The germline V gene has CDR1 SGHVS and CDR2 FQNEAQ. This CDR3 spans 13 amino acids. V shed 5 bases and J shed 11 bases, with 15 bases lying between them. CDR3 loop: CASSLRSISELFF. Written as DNA, the CDR3 is TGTGCCAGCAGCCTAAGGTCCATCAGTGAGCTGTTTTTT.

The chain uses TRBV7-9 and TRBJ2-1, with 7 nucleotides matching TRBD2. Germline V gene lookup returns CDR1 SEHNR and CDR2 FQNEAQ (reference sequence). The CDR3 is made up of 16 amino acids. The V and J ends lost 5 bases and 7 bases, in that order; junction bases with no gene match: 14. CDR3 DNA sequence: TGTGCCAGCAGCAGGGAGGGGTTGTGGAAGGGGAATGAGCAGTTCTTC. This sequence encodes CASSREGLWKGNEQFF.

The chain combines TRBV6-1 with TRBJ1-2; TRBD1 agrees at 7 bases. The junction had 6 bases not matched to a gene; V was cut back by 7 bases and J by 4 bases. This CDR3 contains 13 residues. In germline, CDR1 is MNHNS, CDR2 SASEGT. The CDR3 nucleotides read TGTGCCAGCAAGGTACAGGGGATCTATGGCTACACCTTC. Protein: CASKVQGIYGYTF.

V and J are TRBV12-3 or TRBV12-4 and TRBJ2-2; D may be TRBD2 (5 bases). There are 13 residues in the CDR3. Trimming removed 7 bases from V and 5 bases from J, with 11 bases in between. This CDR3 is CASTSRRTGELFF. The CDR3 nucleotides are TGTGCCAGCACCAGCAGGAGGACCGGGGAGCTGTTTTTT.

In this sample, this clonotype turned up a few times. The V and J genes are TRBV11-3 and TRBJ1-1; D is possibly TRBD1 (5 bases). This CDR3 region has 12 residues. Germline values: CDR1 SGHNT, CDR2 YENEEA. V lost 5 bases to trimming and J lost 12 bases, with 16 bases between them. The CDR3 is CASSPGRGVPFF. CDR3 in DNA: TGTGCCAGCAGCCCCGGGAGAGGGGTCCCTTTCTTT.

The CDR3 DNA sequence: TGCGCCAGCAGCCAAGAAGGGCTCCCCACGGGGGAGCTGTTTTTT. This gives the protein CASSQEGLPTGELFF. V and J are TRBV4-3 and TRBJ2-2; D is ambiguous. The germline V and J ends were trimmed by 0 bases and 8 bases, with 13 bases remaining between them. The CDR3 consists of 15 residues. Germline loops: CDR1 LGHNA, CDR2 YSLEER.

The chain uses TRBV19 and TRBJ2-3; the D gene is possibly TRBD1 (8 bases). CDR3 length: 18 amino acids. Germline V gene data show CDR1 as LNHDA and CDR2 as SQIVND (reference sequence). Trimming removed 5 bases from V and 2 bases from J, with 23 bases in between. CDR3 protein: CASSLRGATGEATDTQYF. CDR3 in DNA: TGTGCCAGTAGTCTCCGGGGGGCGACAGGGGAGGCCACAGATACGCAGTATTTT.

This chain connects TRBV5-1 to TRBJ2-3; no reliable D call. Germline V CDR1 and CDR2: SGHRS, YFSETQ. The CDR3 length is 14 residues. The V end lost 0 bases, the J end lost 2 bases, and 7 bases lay between the germline ends. The CDR3 reads CASSLERVTDTQYF. The CDR3 nucleotides are TGCGCCAGCAGCTTGGAAAGGGTCACAGATACGCAGTATTTT.

There are a few counts of this clonotype. The rearrangement uses TRBV11-2 and TRBJ2-6; 7 bases line up with TRBD1. CDR1 and CDR2 from the germline V gene are SGHAT and FQNNGV. The CDR3 sequence is 15 residues long. V gave up 10 bases and J gave up 3 bases; unmatched junction bases: 9. CDR3 DNA sequence: TGTGCCACCCAGCTACAGGGGATTGGGGCCAACGTCCTGACTTTC. It translates to CATQLQGIGANVLTF.

The chain is built from TRBV5-3 and TRBJ1-4; no firm D call. TRBV5-3 belongs to the ORF category, with a function that is uncertain. CDR3 length: 12 amino acids. V lost 8 bases and J 4 bases, leaving 9 bases between the germline ends. CDR3 in DNA: TGTGCCAGCAGCGTAATTAATGAAAAACTGTTTTTT. It translates to CASSVINEKLFF.

This clonotype turned up a few times. V gene TRBV15 combines with J gene TRBJ2-2, with D tentatively TRBD2 (6 bases). The germline V gene encodes CDR1 LNHNV and CDR2 YYDKDF (reference sequence). The CDR3 extends over 15 amino acids. V was shortened by 6 bases and J by 2 bases, with 13 bases between the two germline ends. This CDR3 is CATRTAGTNTGELFF. The CDR3 nucleotides read TGTGCCACCAGGACGGCCGGGACTAACACCGGGGAGCTGTTTTTT.

Only a few counts were recorded for this clonotype. The chain uses TRBV5-6 and TRBJ2-1; possibly TRBD1 or TRBD2 for D (6 bases each). The CDR3 extends over 14 amino acids. Germline V gives CDR1 SGHDT, CDR2 YYEEEE. With 4 bases removed from V and 9 bases from J, the gap between germline ends came to 17 bases. The CDR3 DNA is TGTGCCAGCAGCCCCGCGGCGGGACACACTGAGCAGTTCTTC. It specifies CASSPAAGHTEQFF.

This clonotype was seen a single time. The J gene is TRBJ2-1, the V gene TRBV6-6; 11 bases are a match to TRBD2. Germline V gives CDR1 MNHNY, CDR2 SVGAGI (reference sequence). V shed 7 bases, J shed 7 bases, and the junction held 9 bases outside the gene matches. The CDR3 runs to 15 residues. CDR3 sequence (DNA): TGTGCCAGCACTCATAGCGGGGGGGCCTGGAATGAGCAGTTCTTC. Protein sequence: CASTHSGGAWNEQFF.

The gene calls are TRBV28 and TRBJ1-5, with D perhaps TRBD1 (5 bases). The ends were cut back, 5 bases at V and 7 bases at J, with 18 bases in the middle. The CDR3 is 15 residues long. The germline V gene encodes CDR1 MDHEN and CDR2 SYDVKM. The CDR3 DNA reads as TGTGCCAGCAGTCCCGTGGGGGGAACGTACCAGCCCCAGCATTTT. Its translation: CASSPVGGTYQPQHF.

The chain is built from TRBV23-1 and TRBJ1-1, with TRBD1 identical over 9 bases. TRBV23-1 is noted as an ORF with a role that remains uncertain. V dropped 8 bases and J dropped 12; count of bases not matched to a gene: 19. CDR3 length: 15 amino acids. The CDR3 reads CASGYRGHRIGLSFF. CDR3 nucleotide sequence: TGCGCCAGCGGATACAGGGGGCATCGCATCGGTTTATCTTTCTTT.

This clonotype was picked up a small number of times. The CDR3 DNA is TGTGCCATCAGTGAGTCGGGTAGCTCCTACAATGAGCAGTTCTTC. Amino acid sequence: CAISESGSSYNEQFF. This rearrangement joins TRBV10-3 to TRBJ2-1, with D hard to call. This CDR3 is 15 amino acids long. V was pared by 0 bases and J by 0 bases, with 6 bases between. Germline CDR1 ENHRY, CDR2 SYGVKD.

This clonotype was observed a few times. The V call is TRBV7-2, the J call TRBJ2-4, with TRBD2 matching 12 bases. CDR1 is SGHTA and CDR2 is FQGNSA in the germline V gene. The CDR3 covers 15 residues. V was clipped by 6 bases and J by 7 bases; unmatched bases: 7. The CDR3 spells CASRSGTSGWNIQYF. CDR3 coding DNA: TGTGCCAGCAGGTCCGGGACTAGCGGGTGGAACATTCAGTACTTC.